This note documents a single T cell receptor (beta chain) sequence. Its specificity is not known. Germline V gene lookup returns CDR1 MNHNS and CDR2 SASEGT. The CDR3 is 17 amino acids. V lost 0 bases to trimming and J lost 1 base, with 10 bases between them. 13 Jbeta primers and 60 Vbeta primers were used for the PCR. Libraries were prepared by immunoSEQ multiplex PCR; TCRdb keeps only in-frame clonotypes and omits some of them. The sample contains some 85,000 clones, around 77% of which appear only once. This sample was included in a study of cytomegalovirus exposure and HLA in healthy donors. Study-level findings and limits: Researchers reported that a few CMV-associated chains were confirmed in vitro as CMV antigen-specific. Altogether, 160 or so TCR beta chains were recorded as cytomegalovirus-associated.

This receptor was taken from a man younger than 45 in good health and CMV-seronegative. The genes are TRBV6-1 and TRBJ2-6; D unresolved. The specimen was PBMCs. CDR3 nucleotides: TGTGCCAGCAGTGAAGCGCTTCTAAGTTCTGGGGCCAACGTCCTGACTTTC. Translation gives CASSEALLSSGANVLTF.